The 15 T cell receptor beta chains reported below all come from one sample, sequenced in a study of ipilimumab plus nivolumab after autologous stem cell transplantation (dated by TCRdb to 2020 to 2023). The library was generated by the immunoSEQ multiplex PCR assay. TCRdb took over this immuneACCESS table, retaining in-frame rearrangements with V and J assigned. Such tables are incomplete; in checked studies, under half of the missing clones stem from an unresolved V gene, and the remainder is unexplained. This sample has 10,000 to 15,000 clones in its table, and less than 80% of those were observed once. The ten largest clonotypes hold 15% to 20% of the sample. This material consisted of PBMCs, taken in a trial of ipilimumab plus nivolumab as post-transplant consolidation. All receptors come from a male donor with diffuse large B-cell lymphoma.

V is TRBV21-1 and J is TRBJ1-5; the D segment call TRBD1 is taken from the table without a DNA check. TRBV21-1 is listed as a pseudogene. CDR3 length: 14 residues. For the CDR3, the DNA is TGTGCCAGCAGCGCCCACAGGGGGCATCAGCCCCAGCATTTT. This translates into CASSAHRGHQPQHF.

The V gene is TRBV14, the J gene TRBJ1-1; no clear D. Germline CDR1 is SGHDN and CDR2 is FVKESK. Trimming left V 2 bases short and J 8 bases short, with 15 bases between. The CDR3 is 14 amino acids. The CDR3 loop reads CASSQTTLVGEAFF. CDR3 in DNA: TGTGCCAGCAGCCAAACCACCCTAGTGGGGGAAGCTTTCTTT.

V gene TRBV6-4 combines with J gene TRBJ1-1, with D possibly matching TRBD1 (6 bases). Looked up from germline, CDR1 is MRHNA and CDR2 is SNTAGT. CDR3 length: 15 amino acids. V was pared by 3 bases and J by 6 bases, with 17 bases between. The CDR3 reads CASSDFGGGGAEAFF. The CDR3 DNA is TGTGCCAGCAGTGATTTTGGAGGGGGAGGGGCTGAAGCTTTCTTT.

This clone has only one observation. The chain has TRBV5-1 and TRBJ2-7, with a possible D match to TRBD1 (5 bases). CDR3 size: 15 residues. Between the trimmed V and J ends, which lost 0 bases and 5 bases, there was a span of 15 bases. Germline CDR1 is SGHRS and CDR2 is YFSETQ. The CDR3 here is CASSLAQALWDEQYF. The CDR3 bases are TGCGCCAGCAGCTTGGCACAGGCCCTATGGGACGAGCAGTACTTC.

This clone was seen a single time. The CDR3 coding sequence is TGCGCCAGCAGCTTGGAAACGGCCTCCTACAATGAGCAGTTCTTC. It codes for CASSLETASYNEQFF. The rearrangement links TRBV5-1 to TRBJ2-1; the D is unclear. The CDR3 sequence is 15 residues long. The V gene's germline CDR1 is SGHRS and CDR2 YFSETQ. The ends were cut back, 0 bases at V and 0 bases at J, with 7 bases in the middle.

This clone was recorded a few times. DNA of the CDR3: TGTGCCAGCAGTTCCCCGGGACAGGGGGGCCAGCCCCAGCATTTT. This encodes CASSSPGQGGQPQHF. The chain combines TRBV28 with TRBJ1-5, with 11 positions matching TRBD1. The V segment lost 4 bases and the J segment 7 bases; nucleotides outside the gene matches: 6. The CDR3 is 15 amino acids. The germline CDR1 and CDR2 sequences are MDHEN and SYDVKM.

V usage is TRBV5-4 and J usage is TRBJ2-5; D is perhaps TRBD2 (6 bases). V dropped 7 bases and J dropped 5 bases, with 18 bases sitting between them. Germline V CDR1 and CDR2: SGHNT, YYREEE (reference sequence). The CDR3 runs 14 residues. In nucleotides, the CDR3 is TGTGCCAGCGCAAAGGGAGGAGGGTACGAGACCCAGTACTTC. It specifies CASAKGGGYETQYF.

The chain links TRBV7-9 to TRBJ2-7, with D possibly called TRBD1 or TRBD2 (5 bases each). The germline V and J ends were trimmed by 3 bases and 6 bases, with 9 bases remaining between them. In germline, CDR1 is SEHNR, CDR2 FQNEAQ (reference sequence). This CDR3 is built from 12 residues. DNA for the CDR3: TGTGCCAGCAGCTTTCTTGGGGGCGAGCAGTACTTC. Its protein product is CASSFLGGEQYF.

This clone is medium-sized (0.01 to 0.1%) within its sample. The V gene is TRBV5-4, the J gene TRBJ1-2; D is uncertain. Trimming removed 0 bases at V and 3 bases at J, with 3 bases between. Germline-derived CDR1 and CDR2 are SGHNT and YYREEE (reference sequence). CDR3 length: 12 residues. Here the CDR3 DNA reads TGTGCCAGCAGCTTGGAGGACTATGGCTACACCTTC. Its protein product is CASSLEDYGYTF.

This chain uses TRBV6-5 with TRBJ2-2; TRBD1 aligns across 9 bases. V was pared by 5 bases and J by 5 bases, with 6 bases of the junction left unmatched. The CDR3 is 15 amino acids. CDR1 and CDR2 from the germline V gene are MNHEY and SVGAGI. The DNA for the CDR3 is TGTGCCAGCAGTCCACAGGGGGCGCGGACCGGGGAGCTGTTTTTT. Translated: CASSPQGARTGELFF.

The V and J genes are TRBV5-1 and TRBJ1-5; D perhaps matches TRBD1 (5 bases). The V gene lost 4 bases and the J gene lost 4 bases, with 15 bases spanning the gap. From germline, CDR1 is SGHRS and CDR2 YFSETQ. This CDR3 comprises 15 residues. CDR3 loop: CASSQNGHFNQPQHF. DNA for the CDR3: TGCGCCAGCAGCCAGAACGGACACTTTAATCAGCCCCAGCATTTT.

This clone has only one observation. This chain connects TRBV5-1 to TRBJ2-5; tentatively, D is TRBD1 (6 bases). The CDR3 spans 15 residues. CDR1 and CDR2 from the germline V gene are SGHRS and YFSETQ. With 1 base removed from V and 2 bases from J, the gap between germline ends came to 12 bases. CDR3 region: CASSLLGTLQETQYF. For the CDR3, the DNA is TGCGCCAGCAGCTTGTTGGGGACACTACAAGAGACCCAGTACTTC.

The table lists this clone with a count of one. This chain uses TRBV7-2 with TRBJ1-5; unclear D gene. Germline lookup yields CDR1 SGHTA and CDR2 FQGNSA. CDR3 length equals 13 residues. Trimming stripped 5 bases from V and 5 bases from J, with 10 bases between. The CDR3 is CASSELDYQPQHF. In DNA, the CDR3 is TGTGCCAGCAGCGAACTGGACTATCAGCCCCAGCATTTT.

The chain joins TRBV19 to TRBJ2-2, with 10 bases that match TRBD2. The CDR3 length is 15 residues. J was trimmed by 4 bases and V by 6 bases; bases with no gene match: 5. The germline V gene has CDR1 LNHDA and CDR2 SQIVND (reference sequence). CDR3 DNA sequence: TGTGCCAGTAGAAGCGGGGGGGCGGGCACCGGGGAGCTGTTTTTT. Translated: CASRSGGAGTGELFF.

This clone has a handful of counts. V and J are TRBV7-2 and TRBJ1-1, with D hard to call. V lost 1 base and J 1 base, leaving 7 bases between the germline ends. The CDR3 length is 14 residues. Germline values: CDR1 SGHTA, CDR2 FQGNSA. The CDR3 is CASSLGPTNTEAFF. The CDR3 bases are TGTGCCAGCAGCTTAGGACCGACGAACACTGAAGCTTTCTTT.